Presented here are 19 T cell receptor beta chains from one specimen sequenced in a study of CD8+ T cells in alopecia areata. The treatment denotes: oral pan-JAK inhibitor, 5-10 mg twice daily. RNA was isolated and reverse transcribed to cDNA, the sequencing template. The data were produced by immunoSEQ multiplex PCR, yet TCRdb's version contains in-frame clones alone and is incomplete. The sample lists approximately 170,000 clones, 60% to 75% occurring once. Here the sequenced sample was CD4+ T cells sorted from blood, taken at week 24, from a patient treated with tofacitinib. The receptors come from a human donor with alopecia areata.

The CDR3 sequence is CASSVAGGGGYTF. CDR3 nucleotide sequence: TGTGCCAGCAGCGTCGCAGGGGGCGGCGGCTACACCTTC. This chain connects TRBV11-2 to TRBJ1-2; 8 bases fit TRBD1. Germline loops: CDR1 SGHAT, CDR2 FQNNGV. The CDR3 covers 13 residues. The trim removed 5 bases at V and 8 bases at J, leaving 7 bases unmatched.

In its sample, this clone was seen a few times. The V gene is TRBV7-9, the J gene TRBJ1-4, with D possibly TRBD1 on 5 matching bases. The germline gives CDR1 SEHNR, CDR2 FQNEAQ (reference sequence). This CDR3 is built from 15 residues. Trimming removed 2 bases at V and 2 bases at J, with 9 bases between. CDR3 region: CASSLQGGTNEKLFF. DNA of the CDR3: TGTGCCAGCAGCTTACAGGGAGGCACTAATGAAAAACTGTTTTTT.

This clone was observed a handful of times. The V and J genes are TRBV4-2 and TRBJ1-1, with D possibly TRBD1 on 5 matching bases. The V gene's germline CDR1 is LGHNA and CDR2 YNFKEQ. The CDR3 has 13 amino acids. V lost 4 bases and J lost 5, with 11 bases in between. CDR3 sequence (DNA): TGTGCCAGCAGCCCAGGGATCGGGACTGAAGCTTTCTTT. Its protein product is CASSPGIGTEAFF.

This clone was detected only a few times. This chain joins TRBV11-2 and TRBJ2-1; 10 nucleotides line up with TRBD2. This CDR3 region has 17 residues. V lost 6 bases, J lost 5 bases, and 13 bases stayed unmatched. Germline lookup yields CDR1 SGHAT and CDR2 FQNNGV. CDR3 in amino acids: CASRDPSGTSDDNEQFF. CDR3 in DNA: TGTGCCAGCAGAGATCCCTCCGGGACTAGCGATGACAATGAGCAGTTCTTC.

The chain is built from TRBV2 and TRBJ2-5; D ambiguous. In germline, CDR1 is SNHLY, CDR2 FYNNEI. There are 15 residues in the CDR3. The V end lost 8 bases, the J end lost 2 bases, and 18 bases lay between the germline ends. CDR3 sequence reads: CASGPLAATQETQYF. In DNA form, the CDR3 reads TGTGCCAGCGGGCCCCTGGCAGCGACACAAGAGACCCAGTACTTC. Full variable domain (outside the CDR3, taken from reference TRBV2 and TRBJ2-5): EPEVTQTPSHQVTQMGQEVILRCVPISNHLYFYWYRQILGQKVEFLVSFYNNEISEKSEIFDDQFSVERPDGSNFTLKIRSTKLEDSAMYFCASGPLAATQETQYFGPGTRLLVL.

The V and J genes are TRBV7-9 and TRBJ2-5; D not certain. Germline V gene sequence: CDR1 SEHNR, CDR2 FQNEAQ (reference sequence). The V gene lost 5 bases and the J gene lost 6 bases, with 7 bases spanning the gap. This CDR3 is built from 11 residues. The CDR3 DNA sequence: TGTGCCAGCAGCCAGGCGAAGACCCAGTACTTC. Residues: CASSQAKTQYF.

The V gene is TRBV11-2, the J gene TRBJ2-7; 7 nucleotides agree with TRBD1. Germline CDR1 and CDR2: SGHAT and FQNNGV. This CDR3 has 13 residues. V trimming: 4 bases; J trimming: 3 bases; junction bases outside the gene matches: 3. CDR3 nucleotide sequence: TGTGCCAGCAGCTCAGGGACAGACTACGAGCAGTACTTC. Translation: CASSSGTDYEQYF.

On this clone itself: The sample holds other DNA sequences that translate to the same CDR3. The rearrangement uses TRBV7-9 and TRBJ2-2; no clear D. The CDR3 extends over 14 amino acids. V was pared by 1 base and J by 1 base, with 4 bases between. Germline lookup yields CDR1 SEHNR and CDR2 FQNEAQ (reference sequence). The CDR3 DNA follows: TGTGCCAGCAGCTTAGGCAGGAACACCGGGGAGCTGTTTTTT. Residues: CASSLGRNTGELFF.

The chain combines TRBV4-1 with TRBJ1-4; D is ambiguous. V lost 1 base, J lost 3 bases, and 12 bases lay in between. Germline CDR1 MGHRA, CDR2 YSYEKL. This CDR3 has 16 residues. The CDR3 DNA reads TGCGCCAGCAGCCAAGTAACGGGGTTCGCTAATGAAAAACTGTTTTTT. The encoded protein is CASSQVTGFANEKLFF.

J is TRBJ2-5 and V is TRBV2, with 7 bases that match TRBD2. The CDR3 is 12 residues long. The trim removed 5 bases at V and 4 bases at J, leaving 1 base unmatched. In germline, CDR1 is SNHLY, CDR2 FYNNEI. The CDR3 nucleotides read TGTGCCAGCAGTCCGGGGGGAGAGACCCAGTACTTC. This gives the protein CASSPGGETQYF.

The J gene is TRBJ1-2, the V gene TRBV9; no reliable D call. V was trimmed by 6 bases and J by 5 bases, leaving 11 bases between them. From germline, CDR1 is SGDLS and CDR2 YYNGEE. The CDR3 is 12 amino acids. CDR3 sequence: CASTPGLYGYTF. The CDR3 DNA sequence: TGTGCCAGCACCCCCGGCCTGTATGGCTACACCTTC.

A few counts support this clone. The chain is built from TRBV29-1 and TRBJ2-2; tentatively, D is TRBD1 (6 bases). Germline CDR1 and CDR2: SQVTM and ANQGSEA. The CDR3 totals 13 residues. V lost 6 bases and J lost 5, with 13 bases in between. For the CDR3, the DNA is TGCAGCGTGGAGCGGCAGGGGACCGGGGAGCTGTTTTTT. Amino acid sequence: CSVERQGTGELFF.

CDR3 in amino acids: CAWSLAGGSTDTQYF. As DNA, the CDR3 is TGTGCCTGGAGCTTGGCTGGGGGGAGCACAGATACGCAGTATTTT. J is TRBJ2-3 and V is TRBV30; maybe TRBD2 (6 bases). V was shortened by 3 bases and J by 0 bases, with 13 bases between the two germline ends. The length of the CDR3 is 15 residues. In germline, CDR1 is GTSNPN, CDR2 SVGIG (reference sequence).

This clone showed up just a few times. This chain connects TRBV4-1 to TRBJ2-1; 7 nucleotides align to TRBD2. Germline loops: CDR1 MGHRA, CDR2 YSYEKL. This CDR3 is 18 amino acids long. Germline trimming cut 3 bases from V and 7 bases from J; bases unmatched to any gene: 18. As DNA, the CDR3 is TGCGCCAGCAGCCATCCATCTTCTCGGCTAGCGGTCACAAATGAGCAGTTCTTC. Translation: CASSHPSSRLAVTNEQFF.

This clone has more than one count but fewer than ten. V is TRBV30 and J is TRBJ2-1; no reliable D call. CDR1 GTSNPN and CDR2 SVGIG come from the germline V gene (reference sequence). The CDR3 length is 15 residues. Trimming took 2 bases from V and 0 from J, leaving 11 bases between them. CDR3: CAWSRTKSSYNEQFF. CDR3 bases: TGTGCCTGGAGTAGAACCAAGAGCTCCTACAATGAGCAGTTCTTC.

This clone has a handful of counts. V usage is TRBV29-1 and J usage is TRBJ2-7; D call uncertain. V was clipped by 3 bases and J by 3 bases, with 12 bases between them. This CDR3 region has 13 residues. Germline V gives CDR1 SQVTM, CDR2 ANQGSEA. The CDR3 spells CSVETTDRYEQYF. CDR3 sequence (DNA): TGCAGCGTTGAGACCACAGACCGCTACGAGCAGTACTTC.

This clone turned up a few times. This chain links TRBV9 with TRBJ2-2; a possible D gene is TRBD2 (6 bases). Germline loops: CDR1 SGDLS, CDR2 YYNGEE. This CDR3 spans 16 amino acids. V was pared by 0 bases and J by 3 bases, with 12 bases between. CDR3 sequence reads: CASSVALRGDTGELFF. The CDR3 coding sequence is TGTGCCAGCAGCGTAGCGCTGCGGGGTGACACCGGGGAGCTGTTTTTT.

This clone was detected a few times. The CDR3 bases are TGCAGCGTTGACGTGGACGGGTCCTCCTACGAGCAGTACTTC. Encoded protein: CSVDVDGSSYEQYF. The V gene is TRBV29-1, the J gene TRBJ2-7; D is uncertain. Germline V CDR1 and CDR2: SQVTM, ANQGSEA. The CDR3 runs 14 residues. V gave up 3 bases and J gave up 0 bases, with 12 bases separating them.

The chain carries TRBV5-6 and TRBJ1-5, with TRBD1 matching 7 bases. The CDR3 sequence is 14 residues long. With V trimmed by 4 bases and J by 5 bases, 6 bases remained unmatched. Germline V CDR1 and CDR2: SGHDT, YYEEEE. CDR3 loop: CASSVKQGYQPQHF. The CDR3 nucleotides are TGTGCCAGCAGCGTAAAACAGGGGTATCAGCCCCAGCATTTT. Combining the CDR3 with reference TRBV5-6 and TRBJ1-5 gives the whole variable domain DAGVTQSPTHLIKTRGQQVTLRCSPKSGHDTVSWYQQALGQGPQFIFQYYEEEERQRGNFPDRFSGHQFPNYSSELNVNALLLGDSALYLCASSVKQGYQPQHFGDGTRLSIL.